This T cell receptor beta chain was observed in a study of blood T cell repertoires in COVID-19. Study context: Both acute and convalescent COVID-19 samples were obtained from the United States, Italy and Spain.

The CDR3 covers 15 residues. Germline CDR1 LGHNA, CDR2 YSLEER. V was pared by 4 bases and J by 2 bases, with 11 bases between. Original processing methods: Using reference gene primer amplification, nucleated cell counts were estimated. TCRdb's table, derived via immunoSEQ multiplex PCR, lists solely in-frame clones and lacks some. V, J and clone size are those of that table, while D and trimming were read from the DNA. Of about 230,000 clones listed, 75% to 90% are singletons. This TCR was sampled from a woman aged 70-85 years with active or convalescent COVID-19. The specimen sequenced was peripheral blood. The chain combines TRBV4-3 with TRBJ2-2; D is undetermined. The CDR3 DNA is TGCGCCAGCAGCCTATCAGTCCCCAACACCGGGGAGCTGTTTTTT. Its translation is CASSLSVPNTGELFF.